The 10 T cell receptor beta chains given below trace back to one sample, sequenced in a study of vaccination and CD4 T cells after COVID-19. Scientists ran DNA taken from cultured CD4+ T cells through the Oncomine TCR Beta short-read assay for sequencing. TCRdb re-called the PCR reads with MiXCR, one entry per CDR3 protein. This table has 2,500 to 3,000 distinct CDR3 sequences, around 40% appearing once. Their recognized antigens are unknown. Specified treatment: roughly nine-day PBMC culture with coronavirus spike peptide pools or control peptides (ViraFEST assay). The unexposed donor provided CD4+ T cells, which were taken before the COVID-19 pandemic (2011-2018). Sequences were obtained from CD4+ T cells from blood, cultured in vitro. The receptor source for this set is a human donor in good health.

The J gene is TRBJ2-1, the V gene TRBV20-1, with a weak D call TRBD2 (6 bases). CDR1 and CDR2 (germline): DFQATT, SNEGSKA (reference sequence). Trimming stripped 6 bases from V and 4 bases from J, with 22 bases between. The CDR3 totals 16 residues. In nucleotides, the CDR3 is TGCAGTGCCCTTAGCGGCCCTTCCTGGGGATACAATGAGCAGTTCTTC. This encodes CSALSGPSWGYNEQFF.

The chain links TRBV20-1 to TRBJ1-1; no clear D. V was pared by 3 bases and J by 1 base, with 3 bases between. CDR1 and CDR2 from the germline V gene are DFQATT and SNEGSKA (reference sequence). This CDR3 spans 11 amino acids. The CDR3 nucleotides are TGCAGTGCTAGGGAGAACACTGAAGCTTTCTTT. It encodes CSARENTEAFF.

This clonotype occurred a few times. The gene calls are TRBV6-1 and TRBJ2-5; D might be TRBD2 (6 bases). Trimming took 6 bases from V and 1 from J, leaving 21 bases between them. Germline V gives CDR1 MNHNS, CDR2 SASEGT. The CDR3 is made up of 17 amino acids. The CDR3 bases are TGTGCCAGCAGCTCCCTGCGGGATGCGACAGCCCAAGAGACCCAGTACTTC. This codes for CASSSLRDATAQETQYF.

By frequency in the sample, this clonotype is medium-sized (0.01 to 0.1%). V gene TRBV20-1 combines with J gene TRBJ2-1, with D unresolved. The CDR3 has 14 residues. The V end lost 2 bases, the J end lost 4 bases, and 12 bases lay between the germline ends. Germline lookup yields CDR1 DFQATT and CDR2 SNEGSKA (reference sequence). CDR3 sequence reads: CSARWYRKYNEQFF. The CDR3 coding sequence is TGCAGTGCTAGATGGTACAGAAAATACAATGAGCAGTTCTTC.

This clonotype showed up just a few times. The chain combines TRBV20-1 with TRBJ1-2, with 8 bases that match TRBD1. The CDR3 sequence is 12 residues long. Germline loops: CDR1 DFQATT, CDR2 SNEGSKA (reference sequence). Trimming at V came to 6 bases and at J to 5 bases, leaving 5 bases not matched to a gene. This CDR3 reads CSALDRVYGYTF. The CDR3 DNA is TGCAGTGCCTTGGACAGGGTGTATGGCTACACCTTC.

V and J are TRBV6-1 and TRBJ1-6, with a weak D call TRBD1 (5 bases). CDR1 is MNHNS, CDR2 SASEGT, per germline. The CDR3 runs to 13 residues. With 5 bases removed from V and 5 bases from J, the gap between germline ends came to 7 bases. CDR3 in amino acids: CASSRQNNSPLHF. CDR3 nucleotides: TGTGCCAGCAGTAGACAGAATAATTCACCCCTCCACTTT.

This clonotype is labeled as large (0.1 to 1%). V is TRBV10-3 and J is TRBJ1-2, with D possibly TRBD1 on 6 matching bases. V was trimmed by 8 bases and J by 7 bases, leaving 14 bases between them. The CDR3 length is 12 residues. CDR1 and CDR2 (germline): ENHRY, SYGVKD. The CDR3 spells CAIAGAGGGYTF. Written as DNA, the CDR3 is TGTGCCATCGCGGGGGCTGGTGGTGGCTACACCTTC.

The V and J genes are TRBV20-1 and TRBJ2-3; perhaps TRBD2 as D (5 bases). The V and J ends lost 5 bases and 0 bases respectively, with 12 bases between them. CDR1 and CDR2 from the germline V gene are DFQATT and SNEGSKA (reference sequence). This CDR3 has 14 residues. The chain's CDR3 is CSAVLGPSTDTQYF. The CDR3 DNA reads TGCAGTGCTGTACTAGGCCCAAGCACAGATACGCAGTATTTT.

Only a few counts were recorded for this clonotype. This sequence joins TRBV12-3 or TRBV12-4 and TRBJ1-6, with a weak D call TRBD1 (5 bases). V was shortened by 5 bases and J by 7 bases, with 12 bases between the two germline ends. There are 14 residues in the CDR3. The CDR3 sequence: CASSLSGQNSPLHF. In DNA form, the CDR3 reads TGTGCCAGCAGTCTATCCGGACAAAATTCACCCCTCCACTTT.

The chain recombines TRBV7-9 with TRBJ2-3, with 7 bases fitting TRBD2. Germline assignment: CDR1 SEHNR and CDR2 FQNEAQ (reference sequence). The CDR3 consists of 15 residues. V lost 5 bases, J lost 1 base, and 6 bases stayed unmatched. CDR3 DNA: TGTGCCAGCAGCGGGGATAGCGGGCGCACAGATACGCAGTATTTT. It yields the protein CASSGDSGRTDTQYF.